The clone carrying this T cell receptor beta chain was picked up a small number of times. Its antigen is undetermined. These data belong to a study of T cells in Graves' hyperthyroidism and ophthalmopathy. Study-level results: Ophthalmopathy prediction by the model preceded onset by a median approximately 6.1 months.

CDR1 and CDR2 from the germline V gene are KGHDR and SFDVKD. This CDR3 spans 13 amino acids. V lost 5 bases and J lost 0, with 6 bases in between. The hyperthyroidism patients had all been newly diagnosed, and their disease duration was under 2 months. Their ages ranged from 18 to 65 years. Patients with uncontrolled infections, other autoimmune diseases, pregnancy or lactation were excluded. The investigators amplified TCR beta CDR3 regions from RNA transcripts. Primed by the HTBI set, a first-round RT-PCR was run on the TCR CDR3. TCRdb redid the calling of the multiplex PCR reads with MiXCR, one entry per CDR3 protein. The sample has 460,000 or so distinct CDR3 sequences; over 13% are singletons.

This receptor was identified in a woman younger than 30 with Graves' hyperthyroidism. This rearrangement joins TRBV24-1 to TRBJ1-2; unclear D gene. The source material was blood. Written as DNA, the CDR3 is TGTGCCACCAGTGCCAGATCTAACTATGGCTACACCTTC. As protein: CATSARSNYGYTF.